Below, 27 T cell receptor beta chains from the same sample are listed, as sequenced in a study of vaccination and CD4 T cells after COVID-19. Antigen specificity for these receptors is unknown. Noted treatment: roughly 10-day PBMC culture with coronavirus spike peptide pools or control peptides (ViraFEST assay). With the Oncomine TCR Beta short-read assay, DNA from cultured CD4+ T cells was sequenced. TCRdb fed the PCR reads into MiXCR, producing one record per CDR3 protein. The sample carries several thousand distinct CDR3 sequences, around 56% recorded once. The sequenced sample consisted of CD4+ T cells from blood, cultured in vitro. Receptor source: a human donor who had recovered from COVID-19.

This clonotype was observed a few times. The chain uses TRBV20-1 and TRBJ1-6; perhaps TRBD1 as D (5 bases). In germline, CDR1 is DFQATT, CDR2 SNEGSKA (reference sequence). The V gene lost 5 bases and the J gene lost 7 bases, with 15 bases spanning the gap. The CDR3 has 14 amino acids. The CDR3 protein is CSAPPGAMNSPLHF. DNA of the CDR3: TGCAGTGCTCCTCCCGGGGCGATGAATTCACCCCTCCACTTT.

This clonotype was seen once. This rearrangement joins TRBV27 to TRBJ2-5; 11 bases align to TRBD2. The CDR3 has 14 residues. With 2 bases clipped from V and 5 bases from J, the junction kept 1 base outside the gene matches. Per germline, CDR1 MNHEY and CDR2 SMNVEV (reference sequence). The CDR3 here is CASSLTSGSETQYF. The CDR3 DNA is TGTGCCAGCAGTTTAACTAGCGGGAGCGAGACCCAGTACTTC.

V and J are TRBV20-1 and TRBJ1-3, with D possibly matching TRBD1 (5 bases). The CDR3 extends over 14 amino acids. Trimming pared 6 bases from V and 0 bases from J, leaving 12 bases between. Germline V gene sequence: CDR1 DFQATT, CDR2 SNEGSKA (reference sequence). Here the CDR3 reads CSAKRGSSGNTIYF. For the CDR3, the DNA is TGCAGTGCAAAGAGGGGCAGCTCTGGAAACACCATATATTTT.

The V and J genes are TRBV28 and TRBJ2-1; D might be TRBD2 (5 bases). Trimming shortened V by 5 bases and J by 0 bases, and 14 bases separated the two germline ends. Germline CDR1 reads MDHEN; CDR2 reads SYDVKM. The CDR3 contains 16 residues. CDR3 sequence reads: CASSPGVFTSYNEQFF. The CDR3 DNA sequence: TGTGCCAGCAGTCCCGGGGTCTTCACCTCCTACAATGAGCAGTTCTTC.

In its sample, this clonotype was seen once. This rearrangement joins TRBV18 to TRBJ1-2; a possible D gene is TRBD1 (6 bases). CDR3 size: 16 residues. Trimming removed 1 base at V and 0 bases at J, with 12 bases between. Germline V lookup: CDR1 KGHSH, CDR2 LQKENI. CDR3 region: CASSPLEGEPNYGYTF. For the CDR3, the DNA is TGTGCCAGCTCACCACTTGAGGGGGAGCCTAACTATGGCTACACCTTC.

The J gene is TRBJ2-1, the V gene TRBV9; 7 nucleotides line up with TRBD1. The CDR3 loop spans 13 amino acids. The trim removed 4 bases at V and 10 bases at J, leaving 8 bases unmatched. Per germline, CDR1 SGDLS and CDR2 YYNGEE. The CDR3 region has the DNA TGTGCCAGCAGCACCGGGACAGCAACAGAGCAGTTCTTC. This gives the protein CASSTGTATEQFF.

The chain couples TRBV20-1 to TRBJ2-5; the match to TRBD2 covers 9 bases. This CDR3 spans 14 amino acids. Germline CDR1 reads DFQATT; CDR2 reads SNEGSKA (reference sequence). The J segment lost 3 bases and the V segment lost 5 bases, leaving 7 bases of the junction unmatched. In DNA form, the CDR3 reads TGCAGTGCTCCCGGACTAGCGTCTAAAGAGACCCAGTACTTC. It yields the protein CSAPGLASKETQYF.

The chain joins TRBV29-1 to TRBJ1-1; 7 bases align to TRBD1. CDR3 length: 13 residues. Germline V gene sequence: CDR1 SQVTM, CDR2 ANQGSEA. V lost 6 bases to trimming and J lost 1 base; unmatched junction nucleotides: 5. Written as DNA, the CDR3 is TGCAGCGTGGGGGACAGTAAGAACACTGAAGCTTTCTTT. Translated, it gives CSVGDSKNTEAFF. The complete variable domain, with remaining parts taken from reference TRBV29-1 and TRBJ1-1, reads SAVISQKPSRDICQRGTSLTIQCQVDSQVTMMFWYRQQPGQSLTLIATANQGSEATYESGFVIDKFPISRPNLTFSTLTVSNMSPEDSSIYLCSVGDSKNTEAFFGQGTRLTVV.

The chain is built from TRBV6-2 or TRBV6-3 and TRBJ2-5; D uncertain. The CDR3 consists of 13 residues. Germline CDR1 is MNHEY and CDR2 is SVGEGT. V lost 5 bases, J lost 0 bases, and 7 bases lay in between. CDR3 protein: CASSRSYQETQYF. The CDR3 DNA is TGTGCCAGCAGTCGTTCGTACCAAGAGACCCAGTACTTC.

This clonotype appeared a few times. The chain couples TRBV6-2 or TRBV6-3 to TRBJ2-3, with TRBD2 matching 9 bases. Germline V gene data show CDR1 as MNHEY and CDR2 as SVGEGT. The CDR3 is 16 residues long. V shed 5 bases, J shed 3 bases, and the junction held 9 bases outside the gene matches. In DNA, the CDR3 is TGTGCCAGCAGTAAACTAGCGGGCCCATTAACAGATACGCAGTATTTT. It encodes CASSKLAGPLTDTQYF.

V gene TRBV5-8 combines with J gene TRBJ1-5; 7 positions match TRBD1. The trim removed 0 bases at V and 4 bases at J, leaving 4 bases unmatched. The CDR3 consists of 15 residues. Germline values: CDR1 SGHTS, CDR2 YDEGEE. This CDR3 is CASSLAGTDNQPQHF. The DNA of the CDR3 is TGTGCCAGCAGCTTGGCCGGGACAGATAATCAGCCCCAGCATTTT.

The table lists this clonotype with a few counts. The rearrangement uses TRBV19 and TRBJ2-6; no firm D call. The CDR3 contains 17 residues. V gave up 7 bases and J gave up 0 bases, with 16 bases separating them. Germline V gene sequence: CDR1 LNHDA, CDR2 SQIVND (reference sequence). DNA of the CDR3: TGTGCCAGTACCACATCCCGACGGAGCTCTGGGGCCAACGTCCTGACTTTC. This translates into CASTTSRRSSGANVLTF. Variable domain in full (rest from reference TRBV19 and TRBJ2-6): DGGITQSPKYLFRKEGQNVTLSCEQNLNHDAMYWYRQDPGQGLRLIYYSQIVNDFQKGDIAEGYSVSREKKESFPLTVTSAQKNPTAFYLCASTTSRRSSGANVLTFGAGSRLTVL.

The chain links TRBV7-2 to TRBJ1-1, with D unclear. V was trimmed by 1 base and J by 9 bases, leaving 21 bases between them. The CDR3 loop spans 16 amino acids. Germline CDR1 is SGHTA and CDR2 is FQGNSA. This chain's CDR3 is CASSLVASGPPVKAFF. DNA of the CDR3: TGTGCCAGCAGCTTAGTCGCCAGTGGCCCTCCTGTAAAAGCTTTCTTT. The variable domain in full, completed from reference TRBV7-2 and TRBJ1-1, reads GAGVSQSPSNKVTEKGKDVELRCDPISGHTALYWYRQSLGQGLEFLIYFQGNSAPDKSGLPSDRFSAERTGGSVSTLTIQRTQQEDSAVYLCASSLVASGPPVKAFFGQGTRLTVV.

The chain links TRBV5-4 to TRBJ2-7, with TRBD2 identical over 7 bases. Looked up from germline, CDR1 is SGHNT and CDR2 is YYREEE (reference sequence). There are 15 residues in the CDR3. The V gene end was trimmed by 4 bases and the J gene end by 3 bases; junction bases not matched to a gene: 10. In DNA form, the CDR3 reads TGTGCCAGCAGCGTTGGGGTGACGGGAGGCTACGAGCAGTACTTC. Encoded protein: CASSVGVTGGYEQYF.

CDR3 sequence (DNA): TGTGCCAGCAGGATACCGGGACTCAGGACTGAAGCTTTCTTT. As protein: CASRIPGLRTEAFF. This chain links TRBV6-2 or TRBV6-3 with TRBJ1-1; TRBD1 is a possible D gene (5 bases). This CDR3 region has 14 residues. V was shortened by 6 bases and J by 5 bases, with 16 bases between the two germline ends. Germline lookup yields CDR1 MNHEY and CDR2 SVGEGT.

Judged by abundance, this clonotype is large. The J gene is TRBJ2-2, the V gene TRBV2; 10 bases fit TRBD1. Germline-derived CDR1 and CDR2 are SNHLY and FYNNEI. J was trimmed by 2 bases and V by 6 bases; bases with no gene match: 3. This CDR3 has 15 residues. The CDR3 sequence: CASSGDRGNTGELFF. The CDR3 DNA reads TGTGCCAGCAGCGGGGACAGGGGTAACACCGGGGAGCTGTTTTTT.

The chain carries TRBV11-2 and TRBJ1-6; D not resolved. CDR1 and CDR2 from the germline V gene are SGHAT and FQNNGV. V lost 3 bases, J lost 3 bases, and 12 bases lay in between. This CDR3 has 16 amino acids. The CDR3 sequence is CASSFGWANYNSPLHF. CDR3 bases: TGTGCCAGCAGCTTTGGGTGGGCTAACTATAATTCACCCCTCCACTTT. Supplemented by reference TRBV11-2 and TRBJ1-6, the full variable domain reads EAGVAQSPRYKIIEKRQSVAFWCNPISGHATLYWYQQILGQGPKLLIQFQNNGVVDDSQLPKDRFSAERLKGVDSTLKIQPAKLEDSAVYLCASSFGWANYNSPLHFGNGTRLTVT.

The genes are TRBV12-3 or TRBV12-4 and TRBJ2-7, with D possibly TRBD1 on 6 matching bases. The V end was cut by 7 bases, the J end by 6 bases, with 13 bases between. The CDR3 is made up of 12 amino acids. This CDR3 is CASTRNRAEQYF. DNA of the CDR3: TGTGCCAGCACCCGGAACAGGGCCGAGCAGTACTTC.

The chain employs TRBV6-1 and TRBJ1-6; 11 bases line up with TRBD1. The trim removed 4 bases at V and 12 bases at J, leaving 8 bases unmatched. Germline V gene data show CDR1 as MNHNS and CDR2 as SASEGT. This CDR3 is built from 15 residues. The CDR3 sequence: CASSVLGQGARPLHF. CDR3 sequence (DNA): TGTGCCAGCAGTGTCCTCGGACAGGGGGCAAGACCCCTCCACTTT.

The chain is built from TRBV20-1 and TRBJ1-1, with a tentative D call TRBD1 (6 bases). With 3 bases removed from V and 0 bases from J, the gap between germline ends came to 8 bases. Germline CDR1 is DFQATT and CDR2 is SNEGSKA (reference sequence). The CDR3 sequence is 13 residues long. The CDR3 nucleotides are TGCAGTGCTAGTAGGGGGATGAACACTGAAGCTTTCTTT. Translated: CSASRGMNTEAFF.

This rearrangement joins TRBV4-3 to TRBJ2-3; 10 nucleotides agree with TRBD2. CDR1 and CDR2 (germline): LGHNA, YSLEER. The CDR3 is 19 amino acids. V trimming: 1 base; J trimming: 1 base; junction bases outside the gene matches: 11. DNA for the CDR3: TGCGCCAGCAGCCAAGGTTTCAGCGGGGGGGCCGGTGGCACAGATACGCAGTATTTT. This encodes CASSQGFSGGAGGTDTQYF.

This clonotype was detected only a few times. V usage is TRBV6-1 and J usage is TRBJ2-7, with 7 bases matching TRBD2. With 3 bases clipped from V and 3 bases from J, the junction kept 2 bases outside the gene matches. Germline V gene lookup returns CDR1 MNHNS and CDR2 SASEGT. The CDR3 has 13 residues. This CDR3 reads CASSDGGGYEQYF. As DNA, the CDR3 is TGTGCCAGCAGTGATGGGGGGGGCTACGAGCAGTACTTC.

This clonotype was seen more than once but under ten times. This chain joins TRBV7-2 and TRBJ1-1; no clear D gene. Germline assignment: CDR1 SGHTA and CDR2 FQGNSA. Trimming cost V 5 bases and J 8 bases, with 15 bases left between them. The CDR3 has 13 amino acids. The CDR3 here is CASSTRRNSEAFF. In nucleotides, the CDR3 is TGTGCCAGCAGCACCCGACGGAACTCAGAAGCTTTCTTT. Drawing the rest from reference TRBV7-2 and TRBJ1-1, the complete variable domain is GAGVSQSPSNKVTEKGKDVELRCDPISGHTALYWYRQSLGQGLEFLIYFQGNSAPDKSGLPSDRFSAERTGGSVSTLTIQRTQQEDSAVYLCASSTRRNSEAFFGQGTRLTVV.

This sequence joins TRBV11-3 and TRBJ1-2; 7 bases match TRBD1. CDR1 and CDR2 from the germline V gene are SGHNT and YENEEA. V lost 5 bases, J lost 4 bases, and 10 bases stayed unmatched. CDR3 size: 15 residues. CDR3 sequence reads: CASSAAGGSTYGYTF. The CDR3 coding sequence is TGTGCCAGCAGCGCGGCAGGGGGGAGTACCTATGGCTACACCTTC.

The rearrangement joins TRBV7-8 to TRBJ1-3, with a weak D call TRBD1 (6 bases). The CDR3 is made up of 15 amino acids. Germline-derived CDR1 and CDR2 are SGHVS and FQNEAQ. The V end lost 5 bases, the J end lost 0 bases, and 11 bases lay between the germline ends. In DNA, the CDR3 is TGTGCCAGCAGCCGAACAGGGATCTCTGGAAACACCATATATTTT. Translating it yields CASSRTGISGNTIYF.

This clonotype appeared a few times. V and J are TRBV27 and TRBJ2-1, with a tentative D call TRBD2 (5 bases). Trimming removed 6 bases from V and 5 bases from J, with 14 bases in between. This CDR3 is 14 amino acids long. Per germline, CDR1 MNHEY and CDR2 SMNVEV (reference sequence). The chain's CDR3 is CASRPEGTNNEQFF. Here the CDR3 DNA reads TGTGCCAGCAGGCCAGAGGGAACCAACAATGAGCAGTTCTTC.

V and J are TRBV2 and TRBJ1-1; D may be TRBD1 (5 bases). The germline V and J ends were trimmed by 5 bases and 4 bases, with 14 bases remaining between them. From germline, CDR1 is SNHLY and CDR2 FYNNEI. This CDR3 spans 14 amino acids. For the CDR3, the DNA is TGTGCCAGCAGTTCTTCTCGGGGGACCACTGAAGCTTTCTTT. Amino acids: CASSSSRGTTEAFF.